Presented here are 30 T cell receptor beta chains from one specimen sequenced in a study of human T cells and chemical hapten exposure. TCRdb analysed the RACE reads with MiXCR anew, one entry per CDR3 protein. The sample lists about 180,000 distinct CDR3 sequences; approximately 31% were seen once. As for time point: pre-sensitization, week 0. The treatment was: therapeutic diphenylcyclopropenone sensitization with weekly scalp DPC. The material sequenced was whole blood, taken in connection with sensitization to the hapten diphenylcyclopropenone (DPC). These receptors were taken from a woman younger than 45 with alopecia areata. Some clones in this sample may be carry-over from other donors' samples.

The rearrangement links TRBV4-2 to TRBJ2-6; TRBD2 agrees at 9 bases. CDR3 size: 17 residues. Germline V CDR1 and CDR2: LGHNA, YNFKEQ. J gave up 3 bases and V 1 base, and 4 bases lay outside the gene matches. In DNA form, the CDR3 reads TGTGCCAGCAGCCAAGCCAGCGGGGGGTTTGGGGCCAACGTCCTGACTTTC. It translates to CASSQASGGFGANVLTF.

V is TRBV7-2 and J is TRBJ2-7; possibly TRBD1 or TRBD2 for D (5 bases each). The V end lost 0 bases, the J end lost 2 bases, and 11 bases lay between the germline ends. CDR1 and CDR2 from the germline V gene are SGHTA and FQGNSA. The CDR3 extends over 15 amino acids. The chain's CDR3 is CASSLAGVLTYEQYF. As DNA, the CDR3 is TGTGCCAGCAGCTTAGCGGGGGTGTTGACCTACGAGCAGTACTTC.

The CDR3 DNA is TGCGCCAGCAGCCAAGAAGGGACCTCCTACAATGAGCAGTTCTTC. It yields the protein CASSQEGTSYNEQFF. This chain joins TRBV4-3 and TRBJ2-1, with D perhaps matching TRBD1 or TRBD2 (5 bases each). Germline loops: CDR1 LGHNA, CDR2 YSLEER. The CDR3 contains 15 residues. V lost 0 bases, J lost 0 bases, and 6 bases lay in between.

This clonotype has at least ten counts. V gene TRBV20-1 combines with J gene TRBJ1-4; weak D call: TRBD1 (5 bases). Trimming cost V 6 bases and J 16 bases, with 21 bases left between them. Germline-derived CDR1 and CDR2 are DFQATT and SNEGSKA (reference sequence). The CDR3 loop spans 12 amino acids. CDR3 protein: CSALNRDSAEFF. The CDR3 DNA follows: TGCAGTGCCCTAAACCGGGACTCCGCTGAGTTTTTT.

This sequence joins TRBV29-1 and TRBJ2-1, with 10 bases aligning to TRBD1. CDR1 SQVTM and CDR2 ANQGSEA come from the germline V gene. CDR3 length: 15 residues. Trimming at V came to 3 bases and at J to 8 bases, leaving 10 bases not matched to a gene. The CDR3 spells CSVERTGGLLDEQFF. Here the CDR3 DNA reads TGCAGCGTTGAGCGGACAGGGGGGCTTCTTGATGAGCAGTTCTTC.

This clonotype was detected a few times. The chain recombines TRBV10-3 with TRBJ2-3; tentative D call: TRBD1 (5 bases). The CDR3 has 16 residues. Germline CDR1 reads ENHRY; CDR2 reads SYGVKD. Trimming removed 4 bases at V and 0 bases at J, with 14 bases between. Here the CDR3 DNA reads TGTGCCATCAGTGGAGACGGACAAACTAGCACAGATACGCAGTATTTT. Protein sequence: CAISGDGQTSTDTQYF.

The chain couples TRBV6-5 to TRBJ1-6; 9 bases are shared with TRBD1. Looked up from germline, CDR1 is MNHEY and CDR2 is SVGAGI. This CDR3 comprises 15 residues. V gave up 2 bases and J gave up 5 bases; unmatched junction bases: 1. CDR3 DNA: TGTGCCAGCAGTTACGGGGACAGGGATAATTCACCCCTCCACTTT. Protein sequence: CASSYGDRDNSPLHF.

V and J are TRBV27 and TRBJ2-1, with 9 bases that match TRBD1. This CDR3 has 15 residues. The germline CDR1 and CDR2 sequences are MNHEY and SMNVEV (reference sequence). V was clipped by 7 bases and J by 9 bases; unmatched bases: 13. CDR3 sequence reads: CASKLGQGPEFEQFF. DNA of the CDR3: TGTGCCAGCAAACTGGGACAGGGTCCAGAATTTGAGCAGTTCTTC.

This chain connects TRBV25-1 to TRBJ1-1; no reliable D call. Trimming removed 4 bases from V and 2 bases from J, with 8 bases in between. This CDR3 has 13 residues. The germline CDR1 and CDR2 sequences are MGHDK and SYGVNS. CDR3 in DNA: TGTGCCAGCAGTGCCCAAGCCAACACTGAAGCTTTCTTT. Amino acid sequence: CASSAQANTEAFF.

The chain carries TRBV5-1 and TRBJ2-1, with 7 bases aligning to TRBD2. Germline assignment: CDR1 SGHRS and CDR2 YFSETQ. The CDR3 covers 13 residues. Trimming cost V 0 bases and J 15 bases; bases outside gene matches: 9. The chain's CDR3 is CASSLVVGGPWFF. The CDR3 DNA reads TGCGCCAGCAGCTTGGTAGTGGGAGGGCCCTGGTTCTTC.

V usage is TRBV6-2 or TRBV6-3 and J usage is TRBJ2-7; D may correspond to TRBD1 or TRBD2 (5 bases each). V lost 2 bases and J 6 bases, leaving 14 bases between the germline ends. CDR3 size: 14 residues. Germline loops: CDR1 MNHEY, CDR2 SVGEGT. The CDR3 sequence is CASSYVGGSGEQYF. In DNA form, the CDR3 reads TGTGCCAGCAGTTACGTTGGGGGTTCCGGCGAGCAGTACTTC.

This clonotype appeared once. This chain joins TRBV6-5 and TRBJ2-3; D remains unclear. Trimming left V 5 bases short and J 0 bases short, with 12 bases between. Germline V CDR1 and CDR2: MNHEY, SVGAGI. The CDR3 covers 15 residues. The CDR3 loop is CASSLLTPSTDTQYF. CDR3 in DNA: TGTGCCAGCAGTCTCCTGACCCCTAGCACAGATACGCAGTATTTT.

CDR3 in DNA: TGTGCCACCAGCAGAGATATAGGGGAGACCCAGTACTTC. Its protein is CATSRDIGETQYF. The J gene is TRBJ2-5, the V gene TRBV15, with D unclear. Germline assignment: CDR1 LNHNV and CDR2 YYDKDF (reference sequence). The CDR3 loop spans 13 amino acids. The V end lost 0 bases, the J end lost 5 bases, and 7 bases lay between the germline ends.

The chain uses TRBV4-2 and TRBJ1-1, with D hard to call. CDR3 length: 13 amino acids. V dropped 0 bases and J dropped 6 bases, with 8 bases sitting between them. Germline CDR1 is LGHNA and CDR2 is YNFKEQ. CDR3 nucleotides: TGTGCCAGCAGCCAAGAACGACATTCTGAAGCTTTCTTT. It yields the protein CASSQERHSEAFF.

The chain couples TRBV6-4 to TRBJ2-2, with D possibly being TRBD1 (6 bases). V was pared by 1 base and J by 6 bases, with 9 bases between. Germline V gene lookup returns CDR1 MRHNA and CDR2 SNTAGT. This CDR3 contains 14 residues. In nucleotides, the CDR3 is TGTGCCAGCAGTGACTATCAGGGGTCCGGGGAGCTGTTTTTT. Its translation: CASSDYQGSGELFF.

CDR3 residues: CASSRGTAGQYF. The CDR3 DNA reads as TGTGCCAGCAGCCGAGGGACAGCCGGCCAGTACTTC. The J gene is TRBJ2-7, the V gene TRBV7-2; 7 positions agree with TRBD1. Germline loops: CDR1 SGHTA, CDR2 FQGNSA. The trim removed 5 bases at V and 10 bases at J, leaving 8 bases unmatched. The CDR3 runs to 12 residues.

This clonotype showed up just a few times. V usage is TRBV15 and J usage is TRBJ1-2, with a weak D call TRBD1 (5 bases). Germline V CDR1 and CDR2: LNHNV, YYDKDF (reference sequence). Trimming stripped 2 bases from V and 5 bases from J, with 18 bases between. The CDR3 has 16 residues. The CDR3 region has the DNA TGTGCCACCAGCAGATACAAGGGGCCGGGAAATTATGGCTACACCTTC. Amino acids: CATSRYKGPGNYGYTF.

J is TRBJ1-2 and V is TRBV7-2; D remains ambiguous. The germline V and J ends were trimmed by 5 bases and 4 bases, with 11 bases remaining between them. Per germline, CDR1 SGHTA and CDR2 FQGNSA. This CDR3 is 13 amino acids long. Here the CDR3 reads CASSQARSYGYTF. CDR3 nucleotide sequence: TGTGCCAGCAGCCAAGCCCGTTCCTATGGCTACACCTTC. Complete variable domain (other parts from reference TRBV7-2 and TRBJ1-2): GAGVSQSPSNKVTEKGKDVELRCDPISGHTALYWYRQSLGQGLEFLIYFQGNSAPDKSGLPSDRFSAERTGGSVSTLTIQRTQQEDSAVYLCASSQARSYGYTFGSGTRLTVV.

The J gene is TRBJ1-1, the V gene TRBV11-1; TRBD1 is a possible D gene (5 bases). The CDR3 sequence is 13 residues long. The germline V gene has CDR1 SGHAT and CDR2 FQDESV (reference sequence). V dropped 5 bases and J dropped 2 bases, with 9 bases sitting between them. The CDR3 here is CASSVTDNTEAFF. The CDR3 nucleotides are TGTGCCAGCAGCGTGACAGACAACACTGAAGCTTTCTTT.

The genes are TRBV7-9 and TRBJ1-6; no definite D call. The CDR3 length is 14 residues. Deletions cut 2 bases from V and 0 bases from J, with 2 bases between. The germline V gene has CDR1 SEHNR and CDR2 FQNEAQ (reference sequence). The CDR3 protein is CASSLNSYNSPLHF. The CDR3 DNA is TGTGCCAGCAGCTTAAACTCCTATAATTCACCCCTCCACTTT.

This clonotype was seen only a few times. V gene TRBV4-2 combines with J gene TRBJ1-1; D ambiguous. Germline V CDR1 and CDR2: LGHNA, YNFKEQ. CDR3 size: 15 residues. Trimming removed 0 bases from V and 4 bases from J, with 12 bases in between. The CDR3 coding sequence is TGTGCCAGCAGCCAAGATTGGGAGACGGGCACTGAAGCTTTCTTT. Amino acids: CASSQDWETGTEAFF.

A remark on this clonotype: A much larger clone lies one base from this, so it may be a read error. The rearrangement uses TRBV9 and TRBJ2-3; no firm D call. The CDR3 has 12 residues. The V end was cut by 0 bases, the J end by 5 bases, with 4 bases between. Germline V lookup: CDR1 SGDLS, CDR2 YYNGEE. For the CDR3, the DNA is TGTGCCAGCAGCGTAGCTCGAGATACGCAGTATTTT. Protein sequence: CASSVARDTQYF.

This chain joins TRBV5-4 and TRBJ1-1; D unclear. This CDR3 region has 16 residues. Trimming removed 0 bases from V and 0 bases from J, with 12 bases in between. Germline CDR1 SGHNT, CDR2 YYREEE (reference sequence). This CDR3 is CASSLEGRLMNTEAFF. The DNA of the CDR3 is TGTGCCAGCAGCTTGGAGGGCAGACTCATGAACACTGAAGCTTTCTTT.

This CDR3 reads CSAPKPGTRESEQYF. CDR3 in DNA: TGCAGTGCCCCTAAACCCGGGACAAGGGAATCCGAGCAGTACTTC. The V call is TRBV20-1, the J call TRBJ2-7; D possibly corresponds to TRBD1 (6 bases). The CDR3 extends over 15 amino acids. Between the trimmed V and J ends, which lost 6 bases and 6 bases, there was a span of 24 bases. Per germline, CDR1 DFQATT and CDR2 SNEGSKA (reference sequence).

This clonotype was recorded a few times. The chain links TRBV28 to TRBJ2-1; D gene unclear. This CDR3 is built from 15 residues. From germline, CDR1 is MDHEN and CDR2 SYDVKM. Between the trimmed V and J ends, which lost 7 bases and 0 bases, there was a span of 13 bases. Written as DNA, the CDR3 is TGTGCCAGCAACTCCGTGTCAAGCTCCTACAATGAGCAGTTCTTC. Translating gives CASNSVSSSYNEQFF.

This chain links TRBV4-3 with TRBJ2-1; TRBD2 matches 11 bases. This CDR3 contains 16 residues. Germline V gives CDR1 LGHNA, CDR2 YSLEER. After removal of 0 bases from V and 5 bases from J, the junction contained 3 bases not matched to a gene. CDR3 residues: CASSQEASGGNNEQFF. CDR3 nucleotide sequence: TGCGCCAGCAGCCAAGAAGCTAGCGGGGGGAACAATGAGCAGTTCTTC.

The chain has TRBV28 and TRBJ2-5, with 7 bases that match TRBD2. J lost 10 bases, V lost 2 bases, and 10 bases had no gene match. The CDR3 totals 14 residues. CDR1 and CDR2 (germline): MDHEN, SYDVKM. The CDR3 sequence: CASSLGSHGGIQYF. In nucleotides, the CDR3 is TGTGCCAGCAGTTTAGGGTCGCACGGGGGGATCCAGTACTTC.

In its sample, this clonotype was seen a few times. Written as DNA, the CDR3 is TGTGCCAGCAGTTTATCGTCTCGGGGGGCCGACGAGTACTTC. It encodes CASSLSSRGADEYF. The rearrangement links TRBV28 to TRBJ2-7; maybe TRBD2 (7 bases). The CDR3 totals 14 residues. Between the trimmed V and J ends, which lost 1 base and 11 bases, there was a span of 18 bases. CDR1 is MDHEN and CDR2 is SYDVKM in the germline V gene.

CDR3 region: CSAPGTSYNEQFF. The CDR3, as DNA: TGCAGTGCCCCGGGTACGTCTTACAATGAGCAGTTCTTC. The chain has TRBV20-1 and TRBJ2-1; no reliable D call. Trimming pared 6 bases from V and 4 bases from J, leaving 13 bases between. CDR3 length: 13 amino acids. Germline V CDR1 and CDR2: DFQATT, SNEGSKA (reference sequence).

This clonotype came up a few times. V usage is TRBV28 and J usage is TRBJ2-3; D gene uncertain. Trimming took 8 bases from V and 5 from J, leaving 5 bases between them. Per germline, CDR1 MDHEN and CDR2 SYDVKM. This CDR3 is 10 amino acids long. The CDR3 reads CASEQDTQYF. CDR3 sequence (DNA): TGTGCCAGCGAGCAAGATACGCAGTATTTT.